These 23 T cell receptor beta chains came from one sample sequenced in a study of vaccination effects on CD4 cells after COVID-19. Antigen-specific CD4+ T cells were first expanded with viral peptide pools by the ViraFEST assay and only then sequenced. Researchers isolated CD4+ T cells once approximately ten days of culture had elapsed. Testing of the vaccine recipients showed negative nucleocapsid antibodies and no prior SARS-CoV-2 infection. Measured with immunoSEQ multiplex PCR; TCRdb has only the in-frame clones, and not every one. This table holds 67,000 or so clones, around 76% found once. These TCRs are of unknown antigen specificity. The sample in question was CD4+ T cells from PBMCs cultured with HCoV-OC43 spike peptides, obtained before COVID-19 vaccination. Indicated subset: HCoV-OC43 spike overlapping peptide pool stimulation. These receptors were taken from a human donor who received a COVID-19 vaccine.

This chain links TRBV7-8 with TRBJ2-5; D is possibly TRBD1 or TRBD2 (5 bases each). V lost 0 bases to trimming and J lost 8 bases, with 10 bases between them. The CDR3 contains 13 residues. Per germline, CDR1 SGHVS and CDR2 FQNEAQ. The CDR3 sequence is CASSLAGDGTQYF. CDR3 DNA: TGTGCCAGCAGCTTAGCGGGGGACGGCACCCAGTACTTC. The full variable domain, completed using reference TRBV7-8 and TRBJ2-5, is GAGVSQSPRYKVAKRGQDVALRCDPISGHVSLFWYQQALGQGPEFLTYFQNEAQLDKSGLPSDRFFAERPEGSVSTLKIQRTQQEDSAVYLCASSLAGDGTQYFGPGTRLLVL.

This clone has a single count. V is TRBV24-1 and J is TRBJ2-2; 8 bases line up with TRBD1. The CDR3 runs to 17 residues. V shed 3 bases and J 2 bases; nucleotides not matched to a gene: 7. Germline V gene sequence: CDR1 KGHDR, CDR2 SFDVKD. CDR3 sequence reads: CATSDARTGKNTGELFF. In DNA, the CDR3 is TGTGCCACCAGTGATGCTAGGACAGGGAAAAACACCGGGGAGCTGTTTTTT.

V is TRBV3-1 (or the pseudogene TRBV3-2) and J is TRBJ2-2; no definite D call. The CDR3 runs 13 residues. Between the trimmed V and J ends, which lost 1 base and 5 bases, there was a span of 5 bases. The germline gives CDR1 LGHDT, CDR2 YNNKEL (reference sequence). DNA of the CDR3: TGTGCCAGCAGCCAAGGCGCTACCGGGGAGCTGTTTTTT. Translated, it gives CASSQGATGELFF.

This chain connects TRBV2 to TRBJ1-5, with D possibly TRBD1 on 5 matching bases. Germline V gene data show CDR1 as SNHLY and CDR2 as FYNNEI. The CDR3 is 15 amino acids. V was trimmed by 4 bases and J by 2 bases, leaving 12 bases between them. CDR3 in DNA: TGTGCCAGCAGTGGGGACCGAGCGGGCAATCAGCCCCAGCATTTT. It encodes CASSGDRAGNQPQHF.

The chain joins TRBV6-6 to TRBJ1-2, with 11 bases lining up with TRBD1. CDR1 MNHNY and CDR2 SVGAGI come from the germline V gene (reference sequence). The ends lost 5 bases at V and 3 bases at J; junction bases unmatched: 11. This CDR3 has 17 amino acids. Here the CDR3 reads CASSRRDRGWKDYGYTF. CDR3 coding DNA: TGTGCCAGCAGTCGCCGGGACAGGGGGTGGAAGGACTATGGCTACACCTTC.

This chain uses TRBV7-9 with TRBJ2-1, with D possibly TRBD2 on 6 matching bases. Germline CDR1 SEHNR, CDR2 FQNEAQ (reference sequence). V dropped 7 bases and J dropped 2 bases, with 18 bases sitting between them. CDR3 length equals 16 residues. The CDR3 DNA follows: TGTGCCAGCATCCCGACTTCTGCGGGGACCTACAATGAGCAGTTCTTC. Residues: CASIPTSAGTYNEQFF. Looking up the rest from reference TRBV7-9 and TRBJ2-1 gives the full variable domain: DTGVSQNPRHKITKRGQNVTFRCDPISEHNRLYWYRQTLGQGPEFLTYFQNEAQLEKSRLLSDRFSAERPKGSFSTLEIQRTEQGDSAMYLCASIPTSAGTYNEQFFGPGTRLTVL.

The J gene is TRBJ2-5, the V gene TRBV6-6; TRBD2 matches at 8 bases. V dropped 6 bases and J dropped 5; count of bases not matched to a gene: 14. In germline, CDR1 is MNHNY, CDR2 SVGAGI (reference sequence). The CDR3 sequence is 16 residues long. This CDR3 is CASRGLTSVIGETQYF. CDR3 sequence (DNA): TGTGCCAGCAGGGGACTGACTAGCGTGATTGGGGAGACCCAGTACTTC.

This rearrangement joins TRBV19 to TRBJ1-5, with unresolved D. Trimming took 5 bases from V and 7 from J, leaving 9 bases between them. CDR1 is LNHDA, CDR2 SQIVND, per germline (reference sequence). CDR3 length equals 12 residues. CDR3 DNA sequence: TGTGCCAGTAGTCTTGTGGGCCAGCCCCAGCATTTT. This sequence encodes CASSLVGQPQHF.

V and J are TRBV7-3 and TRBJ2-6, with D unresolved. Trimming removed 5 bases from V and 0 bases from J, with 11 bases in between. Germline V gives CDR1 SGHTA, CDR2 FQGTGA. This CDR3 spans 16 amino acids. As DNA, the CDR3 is TGTGCCAGCAGCCCCTCTTTCCCCTCTGGGGCCAACGTCCTGACTTTC. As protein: CASSPSFPSGANVLTF.

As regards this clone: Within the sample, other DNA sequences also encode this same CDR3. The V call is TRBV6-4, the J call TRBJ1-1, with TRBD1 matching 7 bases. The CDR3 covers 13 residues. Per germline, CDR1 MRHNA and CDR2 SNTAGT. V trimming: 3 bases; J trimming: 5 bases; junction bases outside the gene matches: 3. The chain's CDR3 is CASSEKQGTEAFF. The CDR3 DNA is TGTGCCAGCAGTGAAAAACAGGGGACTGAAGCTTTCTTT.

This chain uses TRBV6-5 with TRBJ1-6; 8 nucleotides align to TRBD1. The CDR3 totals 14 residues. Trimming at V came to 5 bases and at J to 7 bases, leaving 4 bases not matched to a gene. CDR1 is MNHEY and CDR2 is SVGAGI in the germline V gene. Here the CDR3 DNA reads TGTGCCAGCAGTCGGGACAGGAGAAATTCACCCCTCCACTTT. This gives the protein CASSRDRRNSPLHF.

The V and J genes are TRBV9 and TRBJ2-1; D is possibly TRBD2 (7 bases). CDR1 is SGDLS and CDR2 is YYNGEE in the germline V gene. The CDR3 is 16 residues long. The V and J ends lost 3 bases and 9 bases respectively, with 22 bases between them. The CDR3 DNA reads TGTGCCAGCAGCGGCGTTTCGGGGGGCAAGAGAATTGAGCAGTTCTTC. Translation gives CASSGVSGGKRIEQFF.

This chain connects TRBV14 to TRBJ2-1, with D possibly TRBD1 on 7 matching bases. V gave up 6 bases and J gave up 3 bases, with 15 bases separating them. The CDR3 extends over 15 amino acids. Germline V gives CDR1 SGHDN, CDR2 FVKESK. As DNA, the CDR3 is TGTGCCAGCAGTGGAGGGACAGCTAACTACAATGAGCAGTTCTTC. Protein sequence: CASSGGTANYNEQFF. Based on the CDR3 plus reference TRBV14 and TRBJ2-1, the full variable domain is EAGVTQFPSHSVIEKGQTVTLRCDPISGHDNLYWYRRVMGKEIKFLLHFVKESKQDESGMPNNRFLAERTGGTYSTLKVQPAELEDSGVYFCASSGGTANYNEQFFGPGTRLTVL.

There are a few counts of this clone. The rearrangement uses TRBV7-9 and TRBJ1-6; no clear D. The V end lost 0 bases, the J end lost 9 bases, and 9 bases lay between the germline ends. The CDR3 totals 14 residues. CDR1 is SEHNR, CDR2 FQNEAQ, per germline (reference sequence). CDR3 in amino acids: CASSLAGSISPLHF. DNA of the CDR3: TGTGCCAGCAGCTTAGCAGGGAGTATTTCACCCCTCCACTTT.

CDR3 DNA: TGTGCCAGCAGTTACTCTCAGGGGTCCACTGAAGCTTTCTTT. This codes for CASSYSQGSTEAFF. The chain is built from TRBV6-2 or TRBV6-3 and TRBJ1-1; D might be TRBD1 (6 bases). V was pared by 0 bases and J by 4 bases, with 9 bases between. Germline assignment: CDR1 MNHEY and CDR2 SVGEGT. The CDR3 sequence is 14 residues long.

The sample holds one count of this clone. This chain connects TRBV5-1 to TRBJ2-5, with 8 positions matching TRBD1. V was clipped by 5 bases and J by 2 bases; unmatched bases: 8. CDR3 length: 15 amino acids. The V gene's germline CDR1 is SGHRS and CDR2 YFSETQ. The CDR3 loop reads CASSWTGHGQETQYF. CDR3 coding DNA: TGCGCCAGCAGTTGGACAGGGCATGGGCAAGAGACCCAGTACTTC.

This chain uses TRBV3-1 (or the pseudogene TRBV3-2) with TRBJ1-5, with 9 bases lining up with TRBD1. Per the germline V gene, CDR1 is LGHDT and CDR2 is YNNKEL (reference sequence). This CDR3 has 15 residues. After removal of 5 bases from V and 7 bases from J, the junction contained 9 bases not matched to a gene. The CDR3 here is CASSSLQGTGQPQHF. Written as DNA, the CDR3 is TGTGCCAGCAGCTCCCTACAGGGGACAGGGCAGCCCCAGCATTTT.

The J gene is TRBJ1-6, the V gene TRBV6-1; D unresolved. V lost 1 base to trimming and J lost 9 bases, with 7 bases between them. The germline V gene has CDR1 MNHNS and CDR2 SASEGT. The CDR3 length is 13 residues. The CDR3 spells CASSEEWSSPLHF. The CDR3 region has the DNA TGTGCCAGCAGTGAAGAGTGGAGTTCACCCCTCCACTTT.

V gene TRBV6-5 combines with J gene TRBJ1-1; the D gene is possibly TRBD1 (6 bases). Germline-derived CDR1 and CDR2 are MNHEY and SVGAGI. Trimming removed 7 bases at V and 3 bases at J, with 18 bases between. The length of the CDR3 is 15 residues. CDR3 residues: CASKTLQGRDTEAFF. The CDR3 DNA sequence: TGTGCCAGCAAGACGCTACAGGGAAGGGACACTGAAGCTTTCTTT.

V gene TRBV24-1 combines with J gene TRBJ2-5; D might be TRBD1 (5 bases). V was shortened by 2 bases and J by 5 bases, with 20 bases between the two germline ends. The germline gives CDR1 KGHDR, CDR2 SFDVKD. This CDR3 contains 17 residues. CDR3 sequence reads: CATSDSAGWGPKETQYF. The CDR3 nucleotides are TGTGCCACCAGTGATTCCGCCGGGTGGGGCCCGAAGGAGACCCAGTACTTC.

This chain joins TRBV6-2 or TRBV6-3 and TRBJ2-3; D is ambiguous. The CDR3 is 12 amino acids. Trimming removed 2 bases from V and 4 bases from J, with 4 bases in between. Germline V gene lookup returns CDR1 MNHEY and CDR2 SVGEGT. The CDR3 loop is CASSYGPDTQYF. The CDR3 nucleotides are TGTGCCAGCAGTTACGGCCCAGATACGCAGTATTTT.

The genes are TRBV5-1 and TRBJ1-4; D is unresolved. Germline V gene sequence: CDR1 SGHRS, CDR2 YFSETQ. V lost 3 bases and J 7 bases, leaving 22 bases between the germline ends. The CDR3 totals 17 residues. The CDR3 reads CASSSFSPGSSVEKLFF. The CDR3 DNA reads TGCGCCAGCAGCTCATTTAGCCCCGGGTCCTCGGTTGAAAAACTGTTTTTT.

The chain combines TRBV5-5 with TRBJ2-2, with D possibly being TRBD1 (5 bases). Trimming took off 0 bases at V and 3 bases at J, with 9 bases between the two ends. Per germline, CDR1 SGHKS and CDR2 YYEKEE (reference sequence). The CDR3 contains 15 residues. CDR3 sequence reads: CASSLDDSYTGELFF. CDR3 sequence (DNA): TGTGCCAGCAGCTTGGATGACAGTTACACCGGGGAGCTGTTTTTT.